This T cell receptor (beta chain) was sequenced for a study of blood T cell repertoires in COVID-19. Study details: The samples span acute and convalescent COVID-19 from the United States, Italy and Spain. T cells, B-cell-depleted T cells, or PBMCs provided the cDNA or gDNA that served as material.

The CDR3 contains 13 residues. V was trimmed by 5 bases and J by 4 bases, leaving 9 bases between them. In the authors' methods: Amplification of reference gene primers provided the estimated nucleated cell counts. Method: immunoSEQ multiplex PCR; TCRdb's copy keeps in-frame clones and lacks some. D and trimming were read from the DNA, whereas the V and J calls and clone size are those reported in that table. Among more than 85,000 clones listed, roughly 80% were seen once. The material sequenced was peripheral blood. This receptor was identified in a woman aged 70-85 years with acute or convalescent COVID-19. The chain combines TRBV12-3 or TRBV12-4 with TRBJ1-5; D not resolved. As DNA, the CDR3 is TGTGCCAGCAGTCGCTCAGAAAATCAGCCCCAGCATTTT. This codes for CASSRSENQPQHF.